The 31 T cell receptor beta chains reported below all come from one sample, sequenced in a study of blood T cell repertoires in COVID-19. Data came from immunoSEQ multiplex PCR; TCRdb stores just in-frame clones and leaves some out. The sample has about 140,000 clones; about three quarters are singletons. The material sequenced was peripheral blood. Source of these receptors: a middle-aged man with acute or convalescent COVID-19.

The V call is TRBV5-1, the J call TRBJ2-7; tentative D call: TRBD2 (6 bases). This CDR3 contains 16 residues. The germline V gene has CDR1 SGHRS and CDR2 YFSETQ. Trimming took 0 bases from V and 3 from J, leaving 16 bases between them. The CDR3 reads CASSLDWGVPNYEQYF. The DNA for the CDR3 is TGCGCCAGCAGCTTGGATTGGGGGGTTCCCAACTACGAGCAGTACTTC.

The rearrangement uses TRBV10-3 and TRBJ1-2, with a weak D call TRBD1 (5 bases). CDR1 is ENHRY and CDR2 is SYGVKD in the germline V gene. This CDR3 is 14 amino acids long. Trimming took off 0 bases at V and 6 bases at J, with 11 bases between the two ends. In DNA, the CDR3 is TGTGCCATCAGTGAGTCTTTGACAGAGCATGGCTACACCTTC. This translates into CAISESLTEHGYTF.

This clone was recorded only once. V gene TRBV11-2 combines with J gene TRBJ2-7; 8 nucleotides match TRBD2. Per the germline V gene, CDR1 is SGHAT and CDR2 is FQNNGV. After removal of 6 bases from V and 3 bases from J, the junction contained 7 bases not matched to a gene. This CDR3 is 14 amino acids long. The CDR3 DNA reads TGTGCCAGCAGTCGAGCGGGGGCATTCTACGAGCAGTACTTC. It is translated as CASSRAGAFYEQYF. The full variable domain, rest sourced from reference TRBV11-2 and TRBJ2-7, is EAGVAQSPRYKIIEKRQSVAFWCNPISGHATLYWYQQILGQGPKLLIQFQNNGVVDDSQLPKDRFSAERLKGVDSTLKIQPAKLEDSAVYLCASSRAGAFYEQYFGPGTRLTVT.

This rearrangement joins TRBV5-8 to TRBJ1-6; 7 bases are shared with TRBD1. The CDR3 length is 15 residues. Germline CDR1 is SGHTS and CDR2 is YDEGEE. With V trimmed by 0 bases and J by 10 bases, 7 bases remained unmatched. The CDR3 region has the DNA TGTGCCAGCAGCTTGGGACAGGGTTATCGGTCACCCCTCCACTTT. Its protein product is CASSLGQGYRSPLHF.

This CDR3 reads CASSPRPGDTQYF. DNA of the CDR3: TGTGCCAGCAGCCCCCGCCCGGGGGATACGCAGTATTTT. The rearrangement links TRBV9 to TRBJ2-3; a possible D gene is TRBD2 (5 bases). This CDR3 has 13 amino acids. The germline gives CDR1 SGDLS, CDR2 YYNGEE. V was clipped by 4 bases and J by 6 bases, with 12 bases between them.

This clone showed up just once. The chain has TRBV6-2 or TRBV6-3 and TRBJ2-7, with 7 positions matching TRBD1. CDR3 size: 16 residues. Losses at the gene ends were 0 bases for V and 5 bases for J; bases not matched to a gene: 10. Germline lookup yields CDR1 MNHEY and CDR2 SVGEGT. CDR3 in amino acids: CASSYSRQGYSDEQYV. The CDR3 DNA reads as TGTGCCAGCAGTTACTCGAGACAGGGTTATAGTGACGAGCAGTACGTC.

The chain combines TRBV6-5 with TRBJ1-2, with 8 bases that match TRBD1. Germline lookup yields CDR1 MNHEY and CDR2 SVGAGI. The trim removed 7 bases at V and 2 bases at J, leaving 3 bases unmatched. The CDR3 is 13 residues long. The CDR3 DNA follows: TGTGCCAGCACCGGACAGGGCAACTATGGCTACACCTTC. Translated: CASTGQGNYGYTF.

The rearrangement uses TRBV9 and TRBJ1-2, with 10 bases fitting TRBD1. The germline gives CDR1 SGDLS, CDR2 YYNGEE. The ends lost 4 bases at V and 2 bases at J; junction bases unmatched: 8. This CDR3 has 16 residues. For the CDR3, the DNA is TGTGCCAGCAGCTCGACAGGGGGCACATCCAACTATGGCTACACCTTC. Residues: CASSSTGGTSNYGYTF.

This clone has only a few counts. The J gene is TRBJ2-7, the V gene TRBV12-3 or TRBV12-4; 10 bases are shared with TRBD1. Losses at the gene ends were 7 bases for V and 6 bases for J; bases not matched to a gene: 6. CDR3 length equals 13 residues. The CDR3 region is CASKKTGGFEQYF. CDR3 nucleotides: TGTGCCAGCAAAAAGACAGGGGGCTTCGAGCAGTACTTC.

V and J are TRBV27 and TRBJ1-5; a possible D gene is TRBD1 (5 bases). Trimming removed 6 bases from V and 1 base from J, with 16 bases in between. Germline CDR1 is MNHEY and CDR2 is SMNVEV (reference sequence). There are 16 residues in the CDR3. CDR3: CASRPTQGLSNQPQHF. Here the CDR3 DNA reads TGTGCCAGCAGACCCACTCAGGGATTGAGCAATCAGCCCCAGCATTTT.

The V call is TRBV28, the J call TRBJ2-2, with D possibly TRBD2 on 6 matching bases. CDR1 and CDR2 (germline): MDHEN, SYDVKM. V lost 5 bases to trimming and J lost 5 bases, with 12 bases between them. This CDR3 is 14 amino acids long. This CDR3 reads CASSLLGGTGELFF. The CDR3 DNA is TGTGCCAGCAGTCTGTTGGGGGGAACCGGGGAGCTGTTTTTT.

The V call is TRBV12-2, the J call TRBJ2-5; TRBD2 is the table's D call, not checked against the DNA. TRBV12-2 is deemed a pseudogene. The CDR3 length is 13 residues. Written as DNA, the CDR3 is TGTGCAAGTCGGATGGACTCGCAAGAGACCCAGTACTTC. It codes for CASRMDSQETQYF.

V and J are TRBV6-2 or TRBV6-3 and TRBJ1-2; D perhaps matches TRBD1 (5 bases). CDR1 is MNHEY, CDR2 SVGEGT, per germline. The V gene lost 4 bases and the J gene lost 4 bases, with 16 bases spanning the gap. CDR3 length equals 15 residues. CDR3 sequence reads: CASSFGTPEGYGYTF. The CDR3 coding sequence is TGTGCCAGCAGTTTCGGGACTCCAGAGGGCTATGGCTACACCTTC.

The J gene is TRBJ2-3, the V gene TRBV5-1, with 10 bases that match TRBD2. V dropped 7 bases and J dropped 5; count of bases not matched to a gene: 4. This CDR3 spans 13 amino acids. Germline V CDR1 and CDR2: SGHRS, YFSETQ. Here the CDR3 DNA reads TGCGCCAGCGCCCTAGCGGGGGAAGATACGCAGTATTTT. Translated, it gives CASALAGEDTQYF. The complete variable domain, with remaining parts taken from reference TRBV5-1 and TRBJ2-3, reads KAGVTQTPRYLIKTRGQQVTLSCSPISGHRSVSWYQQTPGQGLQFLFEYFSETQRNKGNFPGRFSGRQFSNSRSEMNVSTLELGDSALYLCASALAGEDTQYFGPGTRLTVL.

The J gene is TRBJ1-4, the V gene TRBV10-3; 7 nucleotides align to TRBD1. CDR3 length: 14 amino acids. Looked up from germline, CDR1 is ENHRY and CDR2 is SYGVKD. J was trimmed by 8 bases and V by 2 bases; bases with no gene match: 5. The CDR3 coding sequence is TGTGCCATCAGTGAGAGGGGGCAGGAAGAAAAACTGTTTTTT. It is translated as CAISERGQEEKLFF.

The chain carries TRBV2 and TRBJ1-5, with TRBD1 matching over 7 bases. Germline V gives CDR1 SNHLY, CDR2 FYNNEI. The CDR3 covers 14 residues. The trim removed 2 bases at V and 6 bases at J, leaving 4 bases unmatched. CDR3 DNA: TGTGCCAGCAGTGAACAACAGGGGACTCAGCCCCAGCATTTT. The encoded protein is CASSEQQGTQPQHF.

CDR3 region: CASSPFGSPMNTEAFF. For the CDR3, the DNA is TGCGCCAGCAGCCCTTTTGGGAGTCCGATGAACACTGAAGCTTTCTTT. The V gene is TRBV5-1, the J gene TRBJ1-1; unclear D gene. Germline lookup yields CDR1 SGHRS and CDR2 YFSETQ. The CDR3 is 16 residues long. Trimming took 4 bases from V and 0 from J, leaving 16 bases between them.

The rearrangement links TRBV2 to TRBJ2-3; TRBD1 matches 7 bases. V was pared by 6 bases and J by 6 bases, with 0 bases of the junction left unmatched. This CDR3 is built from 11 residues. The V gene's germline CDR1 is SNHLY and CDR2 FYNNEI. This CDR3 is CASRTGDTQYF. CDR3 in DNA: TGTGCCAGCAGGACAGGGGATACGCAGTATTTT.

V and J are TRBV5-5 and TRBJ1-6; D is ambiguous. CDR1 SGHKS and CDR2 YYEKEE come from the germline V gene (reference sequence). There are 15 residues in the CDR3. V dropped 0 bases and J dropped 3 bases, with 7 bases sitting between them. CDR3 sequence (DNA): TGTGCCAGCAGCTTGGACTTCAACTATAATTCACCCCTCCACTTT. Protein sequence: CASSLDFNYNSPLHF.

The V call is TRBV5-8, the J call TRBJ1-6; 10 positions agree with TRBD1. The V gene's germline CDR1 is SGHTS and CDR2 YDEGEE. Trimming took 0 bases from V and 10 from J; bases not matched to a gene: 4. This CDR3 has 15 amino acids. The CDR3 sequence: CASSLAGTGESPLHF. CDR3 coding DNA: TGTGCCAGCAGCTTGGCAGGGACAGGGGAGTCACCCCTCCACTTT.

The CDR3 nucleotides are TGTGCCAGCAGTCCCCAGGGGGTGGCCAAAAACATTCAGTACTTC. Its translation is CASSPQGVAKNIQYF. This rearrangement joins TRBV6-5 to TRBJ2-4, with 7 bases lining up with TRBD1. The germline V gene has CDR1 MNHEY and CDR2 SVGAGI. Germline trimming cut 5 bases from V and 1 base from J; bases unmatched to any gene: 5. This CDR3 contains 15 residues.

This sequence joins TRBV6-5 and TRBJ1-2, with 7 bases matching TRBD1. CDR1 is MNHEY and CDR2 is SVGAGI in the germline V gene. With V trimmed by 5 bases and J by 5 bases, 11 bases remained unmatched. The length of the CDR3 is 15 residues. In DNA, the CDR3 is TGTGCCAGCAGTCCAATTGAGACAGGGTATTATGGCTACACCTTC. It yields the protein CASSPIETGYYGYTF.

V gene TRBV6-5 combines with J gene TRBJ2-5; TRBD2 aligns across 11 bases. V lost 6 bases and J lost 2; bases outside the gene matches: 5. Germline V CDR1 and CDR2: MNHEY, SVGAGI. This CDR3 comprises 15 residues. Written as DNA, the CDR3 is TGTGCCAGCAGGCGACTAGCGGGGACTCAAGAGACCCAGTACTTC. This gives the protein CASRRLAGTQETQYF.

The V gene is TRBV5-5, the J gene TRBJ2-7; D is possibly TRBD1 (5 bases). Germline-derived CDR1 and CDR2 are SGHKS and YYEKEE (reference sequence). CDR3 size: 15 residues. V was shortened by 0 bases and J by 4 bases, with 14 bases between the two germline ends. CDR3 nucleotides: TGTGCCAGCAGCTTGGCCCTAGGGGCCGGGTACGAGCAGTACGTC. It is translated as CASSLALGAGYEQYV.

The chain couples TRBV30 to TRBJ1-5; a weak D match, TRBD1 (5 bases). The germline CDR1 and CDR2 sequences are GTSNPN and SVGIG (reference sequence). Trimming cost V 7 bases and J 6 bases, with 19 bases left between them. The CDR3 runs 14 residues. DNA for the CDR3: TGTGCCTCTTCCCAGGGAGGGGATTTTCAGCCCCAGCATTTT. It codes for CASSQGGDFQPQHF.

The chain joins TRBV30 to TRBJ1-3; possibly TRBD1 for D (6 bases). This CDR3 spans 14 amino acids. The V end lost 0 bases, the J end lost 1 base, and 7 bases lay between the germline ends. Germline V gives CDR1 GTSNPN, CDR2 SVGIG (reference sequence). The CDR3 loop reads CAWSVGGSGNTIYF. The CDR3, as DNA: TGTGCCTGGAGTGTAGGGGGTTCTGGAAACACCATATATTTT.

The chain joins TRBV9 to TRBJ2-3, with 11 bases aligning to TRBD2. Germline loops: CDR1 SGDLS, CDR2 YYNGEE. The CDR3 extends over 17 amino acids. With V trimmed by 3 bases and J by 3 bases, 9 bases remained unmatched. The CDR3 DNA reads TGTGCCAGCAGCGGATTAATAGCGGGGGGGCCTACAGATACGCAGTATTTT. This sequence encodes CASSGLIAGGPTDTQYF.

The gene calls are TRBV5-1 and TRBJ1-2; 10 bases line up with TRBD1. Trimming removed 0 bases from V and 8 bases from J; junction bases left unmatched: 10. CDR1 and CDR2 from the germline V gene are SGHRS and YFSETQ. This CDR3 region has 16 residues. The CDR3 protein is CASSLGGTGVTGGYTF. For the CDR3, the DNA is TGCGCCAGCAGCTTGGGGGGGACAGGGGTCACCGGCGGCTACACCTTC.

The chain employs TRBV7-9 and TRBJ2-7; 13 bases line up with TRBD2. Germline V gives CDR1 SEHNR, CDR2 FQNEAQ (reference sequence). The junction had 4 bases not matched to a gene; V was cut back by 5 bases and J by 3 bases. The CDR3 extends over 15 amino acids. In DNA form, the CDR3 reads TGTGCCAGCAGCGCCCGGACTAGCGGGGGCTACGAGCAGTACTTC. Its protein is CASSARTSGGYEQYF.

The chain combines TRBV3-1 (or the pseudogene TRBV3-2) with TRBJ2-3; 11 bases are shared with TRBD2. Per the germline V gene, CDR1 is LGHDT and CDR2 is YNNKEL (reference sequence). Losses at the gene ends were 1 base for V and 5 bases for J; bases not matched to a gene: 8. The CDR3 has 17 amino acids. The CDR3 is CASSQVVAGGFVDTQYF. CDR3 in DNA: TGTGCCAGCAGCCAAGTTGTAGCGGGGGGGTTTGTAGATACGCAGTATTTT.

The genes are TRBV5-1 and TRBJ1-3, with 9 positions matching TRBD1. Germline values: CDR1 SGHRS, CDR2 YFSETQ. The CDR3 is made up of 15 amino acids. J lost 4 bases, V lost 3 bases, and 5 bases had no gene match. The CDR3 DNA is TGCGCCAGCAGCTGGGGACAGGGAGACGGAAACACCATATATTTT. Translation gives CASSWGQGDGNTIYF.